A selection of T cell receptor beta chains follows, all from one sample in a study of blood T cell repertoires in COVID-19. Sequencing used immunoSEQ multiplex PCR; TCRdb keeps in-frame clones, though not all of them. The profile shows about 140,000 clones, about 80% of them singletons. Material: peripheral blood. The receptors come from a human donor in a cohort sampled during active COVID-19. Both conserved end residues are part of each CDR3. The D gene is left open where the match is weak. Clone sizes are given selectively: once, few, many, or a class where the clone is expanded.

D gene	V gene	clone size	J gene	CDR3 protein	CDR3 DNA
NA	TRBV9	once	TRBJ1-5	CASSVAGDSNQPQHF	TGTGCCAGCAGCGTAGCGGGAGACAGCAATCAGCCCCAGCATTTT
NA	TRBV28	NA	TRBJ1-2	CASSLGSLGYGYTF	TGTGCCAGCAGTCTAGGCTCATTGGGCTATGGCTACACCTTC
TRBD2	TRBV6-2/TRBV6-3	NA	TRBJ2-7	CASSYSGGEYAYEQYF	TGTGCCAGCAGTTACTCCGGGGGGGAATACGCCTACGAGCAGTACTTC
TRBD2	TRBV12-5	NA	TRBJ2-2	CASGLAGTKNTGELFF	TGTGCTAGTGGTTTGGCCGGGACTAAGAACACCGGGGAGCTGTTTTTT
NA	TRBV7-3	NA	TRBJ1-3	CASSLGGTGNTIYF	TGTGCCAGCAGCTTGGGGGGAACTGGAAACACCATATATTTT
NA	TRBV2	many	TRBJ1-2	CASSEALRGRYTF	TGTGCCAGCAGTGAAGCGCTTAGGGGTCGCTACACCTTC
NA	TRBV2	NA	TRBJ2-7	CASSAEGTYEQYF	TGTGCCAGCAGTGCGGAGGGAACCTACGAGCAGTACTTC
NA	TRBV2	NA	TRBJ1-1	CASSPQGQANTEAFF	TGTGCCAGCAGTCCCCAGGGACAAGCGAACACTGAAGCTTTCTTT
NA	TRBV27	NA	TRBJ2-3	CASSRGGGRTDTQYF	TGTGCCAGCAGTCGTGGGGGGGGCAGGACAGATACGCAGTATTTT
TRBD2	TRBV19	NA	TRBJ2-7	CASSKGLAGNYEQYF	TGTGCCAGTAGTAAAGGACTAGCGGGAAACTACGAGCAGTACTTC
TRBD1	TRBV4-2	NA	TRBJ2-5	CASSHLDRGETQYF	TGTGCCAGCAGCCACCTCGACAGGGGAGAGACCCAGTACTTC
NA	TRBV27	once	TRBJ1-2	CASSPVRVVPSNYGYTF	TGTGCCAGCAGTCCGGTGCGGGTGGTCCCTTCTAACTATGGCTACACCTTC
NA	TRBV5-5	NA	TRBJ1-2	CASSGRDTKPRGYTF	TGTGCCAGCAGCGGACGGGACACTAAGCCGCGGGGCTACACCTTC
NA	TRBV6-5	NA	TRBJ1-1	CASRRERNTEAFF	TGTGCCAGCCGGAGGGAACGAAACACTGAAGCTTTCTTT
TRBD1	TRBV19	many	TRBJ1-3	CASSILGTASGNTIYF	TGTGCCAGTAGTATTCTTGGGACAGCCTCTGGAAACACCATATATTTT
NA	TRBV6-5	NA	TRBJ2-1	CASSYSRGNNEQFF	TGTGCCAGCAGTTACTCGAGAGGAAACAATGAGCAGTTCTTC
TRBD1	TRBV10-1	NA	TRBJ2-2	CARIDRGTGELFF	TGCGCCAGGATCGACAGGGGAACCGGGGAGCTGTTTTTT
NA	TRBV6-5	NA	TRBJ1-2	CASSPTGNRNGYTF	TGTGCCAGCAGTCCAACAGGGAATAGGAATGGCTACACCTTC
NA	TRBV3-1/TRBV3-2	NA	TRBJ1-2	CASSQDSGYGYTF	TGTGCCAGCAGCCAAGATTCGGGGTATGGCTACACCTTC
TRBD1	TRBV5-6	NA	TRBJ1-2	CASSWTGGGGYTF	TGTGCCAGCAGCTGGACAGGGGGTGGTGGCTACACCTTC
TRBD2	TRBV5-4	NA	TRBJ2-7	CASSPGLAGDYEQYF	TGTGCCAGCAGCCCAGGACTAGCGGGAGACTACGAGCAGTACTTC
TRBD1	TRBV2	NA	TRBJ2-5	CASRRTGTATGETQYF	TGTGCCAGCAGGCGAACCGGGACAGCTACAGGGGAGACCCAGTACTTC
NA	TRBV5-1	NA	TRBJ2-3	CASGRGSPTDTQYF	TGCGCCAGCGGTCGCGGAAGCCCCACAGATACGCAGTATTTT
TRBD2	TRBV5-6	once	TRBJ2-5	CASSARTGGKTQYF	TGTGCCAGCAGCGCTCGGACGGGGGGGAAGACCCAGTACTTC
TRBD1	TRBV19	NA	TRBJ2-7	CASTAGTGYFDEQYF	TGTGCCAGTACCGCCGGGACAGGGTATTTCGACGAGCAGTACTTC
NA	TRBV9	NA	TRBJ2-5	CASSAHVEETQYF	TGTGCCAGCAGCGCCCACGTGGAGGAGACCCAGTACTTC
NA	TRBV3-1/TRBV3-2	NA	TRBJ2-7	CASSQGAGQSYEQYF	TGTGCCAGCAGCCAAGGTGCGGGGCAGTCCTACGAGCAGTACTTC
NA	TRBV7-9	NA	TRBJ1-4	CASSLDPGSREKLFF	TGTGCCAGCAGCTTAGATCCGGGGTCTAGGGAAAAACTGTTTTTT
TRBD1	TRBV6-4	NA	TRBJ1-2	CASSDSLTGSGYTF	TGTGCCAGCAGTGACTCTCTGACAGGGAGTGGCTACACCTTC
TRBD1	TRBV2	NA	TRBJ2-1	CARALPGQGYNEQFF	TGTGCCAGAGCTCTCCCGGGACAGGGGTACAATGAGCAGTTCTTC
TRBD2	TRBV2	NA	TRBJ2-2	CASRWGGNTGELFF	TGTGCCAGCAGGTGGGGGGGTAACACCGGGGAGCTGTTTTTT
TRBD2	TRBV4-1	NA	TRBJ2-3	CASRRTSRADTQYF	TGCGCCAGCCGCCGGACTAGCAGGGCAGATACGCAGTATTTT
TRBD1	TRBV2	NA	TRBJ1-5	CASSERTGTGVGQPQHF	TGTGCCAGCAGTGAACGAACCGGGACAGGGGTTGGGCAGCCCCAGCATTTT
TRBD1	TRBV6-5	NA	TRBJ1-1	CASSSRTGIRNTEAFF	TGTGCCAGCAGTTCTCGGACAGGGATAAGGAACACTGAAGCTTTCTTT
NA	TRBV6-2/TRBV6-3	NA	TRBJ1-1	CASSYKGYDRTEAFF	TGTGCCAGCAGTTACAAGGGGTACGATCGCACTGAAGCTTTCTTT
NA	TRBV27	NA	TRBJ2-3	CASRRASGDTQYF	TGTGCCAGCAGAAGAGCCAGCGGGGATACGCAGTATTTT
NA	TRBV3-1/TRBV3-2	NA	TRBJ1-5	CASSLDTYQPQHF	TGTGCCAGCAGCCTGGACACCTATCAGCCCCAGCATTTT
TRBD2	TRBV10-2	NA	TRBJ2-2	CASKASGVGVGELFF	TGCGCCAGCAAGGCTAGCGGGGTTGGGGTCGGGGAGCTGTTTTTT
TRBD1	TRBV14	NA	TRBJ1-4	CASSRRTGTVGEKLFF	TGTGCCAGCAGCCGAAGGACCGGGACAGTAGGTGAAAAACTGTTTTTT
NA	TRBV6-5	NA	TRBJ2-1	CASSYGGSSYNEQFF	TGTGCCAGCAGTTATGGGGGGAGCTCCTACAATGAGCAGTTCTTC
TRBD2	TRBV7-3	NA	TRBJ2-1	CASSSLGGGMGNEQFF	TGTGCCAGCAGCTCCCTCGGCGGGGGGATGGGCAATGAGCAGTTCTTC
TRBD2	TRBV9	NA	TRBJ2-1	CASSVAGASGYNEQFF	TGTGCCAGCAGCGTAGCTGGGGCTAGCGGTTACAATGAGCAGTTCTTC
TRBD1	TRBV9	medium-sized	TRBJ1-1	CASSDRTGGLMNTEAFF	TGTGCCAGCAGCGACCGGACAGGGGGACTTATGAACACTGAAGCTTTCTTT
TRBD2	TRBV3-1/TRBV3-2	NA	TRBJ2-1	CASQLAGAHNEQFF	TGTGCCAGCCAATTAGCGGGGGCGCACAATGAGCAGTTCTTC
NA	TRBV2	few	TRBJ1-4	CASSEDYRAEKLFF	TGTGCCAGCAGTGAAGATTACAGGGCCGAAAAACTGTTTTTT
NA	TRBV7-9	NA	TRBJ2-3	CASSDDKSTDTQYF	TGTGCCAGCAGCGACGACAAGAGCACAGATACGCAGTATTTT
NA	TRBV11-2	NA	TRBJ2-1	CASSLGSTGEQFF	TGTGCCAGCAGCTTAGGGTCTACCGGTGAGCAGTTCTTC
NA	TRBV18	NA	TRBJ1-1	CASSPLRVGEAFF	TGTGCCAGCTCCCCTCTTCGTGTCGGTGAAGCTTTCTTT
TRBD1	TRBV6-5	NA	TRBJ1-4	CASSYARTGRDEKLFF	TGTGCCAGCAGTTACGCAAGGACAGGGAGAGACGAAAAACTGTTTTTT
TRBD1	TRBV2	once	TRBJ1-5	CASSDQQGTAAYSNQPQHF	TGTGCCAGCAGCGACCAACAGGGGACGGCCGCTTATAGCAATCAGCCCCAGCATTTT
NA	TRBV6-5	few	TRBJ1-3	CASSSRGGTIYF	TGTGCCAGCAGTAGCAGGGGCGGCACCATATATTTT
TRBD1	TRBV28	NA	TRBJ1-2	CASYYRGLGYTF	TGTGCCAGCTACTACAGGGGTTTGGGCTACACCTTC
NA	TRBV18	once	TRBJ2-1	CASSPLLGDNEQFF	TGTGCCAGCTCACCACTGTTAGGGGACAATGAGCAGTTCTTC